This TCR beta chain was recorded in a study of regulatory T cells in long-lasting Graves disease. The CDR3 is made up of 15 amino acids. The J segment lost 2 bases and the V segment lost 6 bases, leaving 8 bases of the junction unmatched. The V gene's germline CDR1 is MNHEY and CDR2 SVGEGT. Arm-PCR with iRepertoire HTBI primers amplified the CDR3 regions for these TCR beta libraries. TCRdb processed the multiplex PCR reads anew with MiXCR; each CDR3 protein has one entry. The top ten clones hold roughly 10% of a sample with about 200,000 distinct CDR3 sequences, approximately 18% of them seen once. This clonotype was recorded many times. The time point here: newly diagnosed GD, antithyroid drugs for less than 3 months. With RNA extracted from PBMCs as input, the TCR library was made. In addition, the sample was reused for a study of T cells in Graves' hyperthyroidism and ophthalmopathy. As that report states: With a duration under 2 months, the hyperthyroidism was newly diagnosed in patients aged 18 to 65.

This specimen consisted of peripheral blood mononuclear cells (PBMCs), obtained at new diagnosis, from a patient treated with antithyroid drugs. V is TRBV6-2 or TRBV6-3 and J is TRBJ2-7; TRBD2 agrees at 9 bases. The TCR comes from a woman between 25 and 40 years old with Graves disease. The CDR3 coding sequence is TGTGCCAGCAGGCATCTTAGCGGGGGCACCTACGAGCAGTACTTC. This gives the protein CASRHLSGGTYEQYF.